The 28 T cell receptor beta chains below were found in one sample sequenced in a study of blood T cell repertoires in COVID-19. Assay used: immunoSEQ multiplex PCR; TCRdb lists only in-frame clones, some missing. This repertoire shows under 200,000 clones, roughly 73% found once; its top ten account for around 2.7%. Material: peripheral blood. Every receptor here comes from a man between 65 and 79 years old with acute or convalescent COVID-19.

The chain couples TRBV13 to TRBJ2-1, with D tentatively TRBD2 (7 bases). With 1 base removed from V and 6 bases from J, the gap between germline ends came to 40 bases. This CDR3 is built from 24 residues. CDR1 is PRHDT, CDR2 FYEKMQ, per germline (reference sequence). The CDR3, as DNA: TGTGCCAGCAGCTTAGTTCTCTCCAAGGGGGGGTCCCCCGAAGGCGAAGCCTCGGTCAATGAGCAGTTCTTC. Translated, it gives CASSLVLSKGGSPEGEASVNEQFF.

The chain links TRBV19 to TRBJ1-5; TRBD1 matches 8 bases. Germline V gene data show CDR1 as LNHDA and CDR2 as SQIVND (reference sequence). The CDR3 covers 15 residues. V gave up 4 bases and J gave up 7 bases; unmatched junction bases: 9. The CDR3 DNA reads as TGTGCCAGTAGTAAACCGGGACAGGTCCCCCAGCCCCAGCATTTT. This sequence encodes CASSKPGQVPQPQHF.

This sequence joins TRBV7-8 and TRBJ2-5; D is unclear. Germline V gene data show CDR1 as SGHVS and CDR2 as FQNEAQ. V was clipped by 0 bases and J by 4 bases, with 12 bases between them. This CDR3 contains 15 residues. The CDR3: CASSLAWSARETQYF. Written as DNA, the CDR3 is TGTGCCAGCAGCTTAGCCTGGAGCGCCCGAGAGACCCAGTACTTC.

The V gene is TRBV9, the J gene TRBJ2-7; TRBD2 matches at 8 bases. The CDR3 extends over 14 amino acids. The V and J ends lost 3 bases and 5 bases, in that order; junction bases with no gene match: 7. Germline CDR1 is SGDLS and CDR2 is YYNGEE. This CDR3 is CASSASGPRNEQYF. The CDR3 DNA is TGTGCCAGCAGCGCTAGCGGGCCTCGGAACGAGCAGTACTTC.

This clone was seen more than once but under ten times. V and J are TRBV2 and TRBJ2-7, with D possibly TRBD2 on 6 matching bases. Trimming stripped 6 bases from V and 6 bases from J, with 12 bases between. Germline loops: CDR1 SNHLY, CDR2 FYNNEI. The CDR3 is 12 residues long. The CDR3 nucleotides are TGTGCCAGCAGGGAGGGACCCTTCGAGCAGTACTTC. Its protein is CASREGPFEQYF.

This sequence joins TRBV11-2 and TRBJ1-1, with a tentative D call TRBD1 (5 bases). The V end was cut by 1 base, the J end by 4 bases, with 10 bases between. Germline V lookup: CDR1 SGHAT, CDR2 FQNNGV. This CDR3 is 14 amino acids long. The CDR3 protein is CASSLAGGTTEAFF. In DNA form, the CDR3 reads TGTGCCAGCAGCTTAGCCGGGGGGACCACTGAAGCTTTCTTT.

This rearrangement joins TRBV27 to TRBJ1-6; TRBD1 agrees at 10 bases. There are 15 residues in the CDR3. Losses at the gene ends were 6 bases for V and 5 bases for J; bases not matched to a gene: 4. The germline gives CDR1 MNHEY, CDR2 SMNVEV (reference sequence). The CDR3 protein is CASRPGTGDNSPLHF. The CDR3 DNA sequence: TGTGCCAGCAGACCCGGGACAGGGGATAATTCACCCCTCCACTTT.

The V gene is TRBV5-4, the J gene TRBJ1-1, with TRBD1 matching over 7 bases. The CDR3 contains 13 residues. After removal of 7 bases from V and 6 bases from J, the junction contained 9 bases not matched to a gene. Germline V CDR1 and CDR2: SGHNT, YYREEE (reference sequence). DNA for the CDR3: TGTGCCAGCCACCGGACAGGACGGTCTGAAGCTTTCTTT. This sequence encodes CASHRTGRSEAFF.

This clone was seen just once. The rearrangement uses TRBV13 and TRBJ2-4; 7 bases are shared with TRBD1. This CDR3 contains 18 residues. Germline V gene data show CDR1 as PRHDT and CDR2 as FYEKMQ (reference sequence). V was pared by 1 base and J by 0 bases, with 9 bases of the junction left unmatched. CDR3 sequence (DNA): TGTGCCAGCAGCTTAGAAAAGGGGGCCTTACTAGCCAAAAACATTCAGTACTTC. Its translation is CASSLEKGALLAKNIQYF.

The chain combines TRBV9 with TRBJ1-6; weak D call: TRBD1 (6 bases). The CDR3 runs 18 residues. Between the trimmed V and J ends, which lost 4 bases and 0 bases, there was a span of 17 bases. Germline V gene sequence: CDR1 SGDLS, CDR2 YYNGEE. The chain's CDR3 is CASSSRQDPSSYNSPLHF. DNA of the CDR3: TGTGCCAGCAGCTCAAGACAGGACCCGAGCTCCTATAATTCACCCCTCCACTTT.

The V call is TRBV5-5, the J call TRBJ1-4; 9 bases align to TRBD1. Germline V lookup: CDR1 SGHKS, CDR2 YYEKEE (reference sequence). The CDR3 has 16 amino acids. V dropped 4 bases and J dropped 6; count of bases not matched to a gene: 10. For the CDR3, the DNA is TGTGCCAGCAGCCCGCGAGATTGGACAGGGGATGAAAAACTGTTTTTT. This translates into CASSPRDWTGDEKLFF.

The DNA of the CDR3 is TGTGCCAGCAGCCGCACAGGGATCAATCAGCCCCAGCATTTT. This gives the protein CASSRTGINQPQHF. The gene calls are TRBV5-6 and TRBJ1-5; D might be TRBD1 (6 bases). The CDR3 length is 14 residues. Looked up from germline, CDR1 is SGHDT and CDR2 is YYEEEE. Trimming removed 4 bases from V and 3 bases from J, with 11 bases in between.

This clone was detected once. The chain joins TRBV11-3 to TRBJ2-5; 10 bases match TRBD2. CDR1 is SGHNT and CDR2 is YENEEA in the germline V gene. V shed 5 bases and J 5 bases; nucleotides not matched to a gene: 11. This CDR3 region has 16 residues. CDR3 DNA: TGTGCCAGCAGCCTCCCCCTCCTAGCGGGAGTTGAGACCCAGTACTTC. Protein sequence: CASSLPLLAGVETQYF.

This clone was seen once. V is TRBV6-5 and J is TRBJ1-4, with D uncertain. This CDR3 spans 15 amino acids. V lost 6 bases to trimming and J lost 0 bases, with 11 bases between them. CDR1 is MNHEY, CDR2 SVGAGI, per germline. CDR3 region: CASRMGPATNEKLFF. The CDR3 DNA follows: TGTGCCAGCAGGATGGGCCCAGCAACTAATGAAAAACTGTTTTTT.

The V call is TRBV14, the J call TRBJ1-2, with D maybe TRBD1 (5 bases). Trimming left V 6 bases short and J 7 bases short, with 18 bases between. There are 14 residues in the CDR3. Germline V gives CDR1 SGHDN, CDR2 FVKESK. CDR3 sequence: CASRPSGGLFGYTF. The CDR3 DNA reads as TGTGCCAGCAGACCATCCGGGGGGTTGTTTGGCTACACCTTC.

This clone was seen once. V gene TRBV11-2 combines with J gene TRBJ1-1; possible D gene TRBD1, 6 bases. The V end lost 0 bases, the J end lost 3 bases, and 11 bases lay between the germline ends. The CDR3 is 15 amino acids. The germline CDR1 and CDR2 sequences are SGHAT and FQNNGV. CDR3 in amino acids: CASSLEGDTYTEAFF. The DNA of the CDR3 is TGTGCCAGCAGCTTAGAAGGGGACACCTACACTGAAGCTTTCTTT. The full variable domain, in which reference TRBV11-2 and TRBJ1-1 provide the parts outside the CDR3, is EAGVAQSPRYKIIEKRQSVAFWCNPISGHATLYWYQQILGQGPKLLIQFQNNGVVDDSQLPKDRFSAERLKGVDSTLKIQPAKLEDSAVYLCASSLEGDTYTEAFFGQGTRLTVV.

J is TRBJ2-1 and V is TRBV7-8; no clear D gene. The V gene's germline CDR1 is SGHVS and CDR2 FQNEAQ. The length of the CDR3 is 13 residues. Trimming pared 8 bases from V and 0 bases from J, leaving 8 bases between. In DNA form, the CDR3 reads TGTGCCAGCCTGCCGAGCTCCTACAATGAGCAGTTCTTC. Protein sequence: CASLPSSYNEQFF. The full variable domain, rest sourced from reference TRBV7-8 and TRBJ2-1, is GAGVSQSPRYKVAKRGQDVALRCDPISGHVSLFWYQQALGQGPEFLTYFQNEAQLDKSGLPSDRFFAERPEGSVSTLKIQRTQQEDSAVYLCASLPSSYNEQFFGPGTRLTVL.

This CDR3 reads CASSQDWGSLYGYTF. In DNA, the CDR3 is TGTGCCAGCAGCCAAGATTGGGGCAGCCTCTATGGCTACACCTTC. The V call is TRBV3-1 (or the pseudogene TRBV3-2), the J call TRBJ1-2, with D perhaps matching TRBD1 (5 bases). CDR3 length: 15 amino acids. Per the germline V gene, CDR1 is LGHDT and CDR2 is YNNKEL (reference sequence). V was trimmed by 0 bases and J by 4 bases, leaving 12 bases between them.

This clone has at least ten counts. The rearrangement uses TRBV6-8 and TRBJ2-1; 13 bases fit TRBD2. The CDR3 contains 15 residues. Germline V CDR1 and CDR2: MNHGY, SAAAGT. The V and J ends lost 2 bases and 6 bases, in that order; junction bases with no gene match: 1. CDR3 amino acids: CASSYTSGGANEQFF. The CDR3 coding sequence is TGTGCCAGCAGTTACACTAGCGGGGGGGCCAATGAGCAGTTCTTC.

The rearrangement joins TRBV11-2 to TRBJ1-1; 9 bases line up with TRBD1. The CDR3 length is 14 residues. The ends lost 5 bases at V and 3 bases at J; junction bases unmatched: 4. The V gene's germline CDR1 is SGHAT and CDR2 FQNNGV. The CDR3 sequence: CASSARTGDTEAFF. The CDR3 nucleotides read TGTGCCAGCAGCGCCCGGACAGGGGACACTGAAGCTTTCTTT.

The chain couples TRBV6-1 to TRBJ1-2, with D hard to call. The ends were cut back, 0 bases at V and 0 bases at J, with 5 bases in the middle. The CDR3 has 14 amino acids. Per the germline V gene, CDR1 is MNHNS and CDR2 is SASEGT. CDR3: CASSEAAPNYGYTF. The CDR3 bases are TGTGCCAGCAGTGAAGCAGCCCCTAACTATGGCTACACCTTC.

In regard to this clone: With a much larger clone just one base away, this may be a read error. Other DNA sequences within the sample encode an identical CDR3. The chain recombines TRBV28 with TRBJ1-1; no definite D call. The V gene lost 1 base and the J gene lost 1 base, with 4 bases spanning the gap. The CDR3 sequence is 13 residues long. Germline CDR1 MDHEN, CDR2 SYDVKM. CDR3 protein: CASSLSGNTEAFF. The CDR3 nucleotides read TGTGCCAGCAGTTTATCAGGGAACACTGAAGCTTTCTTT.

The V gene is TRBV29-1, the J gene TRBJ2-1; 9 bases fit TRBD1. V shed 6 bases, J shed 13 bases, and the junction held 10 bases outside the gene matches. CDR3 length: 12 amino acids. Germline V CDR1 and CDR2: SQVTM, ANQGSEA. For the CDR3, the DNA is TGCAGCGTCAACCACAGGGGGCTAGATCAGTTCTTC. It yields the protein CSVNHRGLDQFF.

The CDR3 region has the DNA TGTGCCAGCAGTTCGAGCGGGAATGAGCAGTTCTTC. Amino acid sequence: CASSSSGNEQFF. This chain joins TRBV6-6 and TRBJ2-1; weak D call: TRBD2 (6 bases). The CDR3 loop spans 12 amino acids. Trimming cost V 4 bases and J 7 bases, with 8 bases left between them. CDR1 and CDR2 from the germline V gene are MNHNY and SVGAGI (reference sequence).

This clone has just a few counts. The chain uses TRBV7-2 and TRBJ2-7; TRBD2 aligns across 16 bases. The trim removed 1 base at V and 7 bases at J, leaving 13 bases unmatched. The germline CDR1 and CDR2 sequences are SGHTA and FQGNSA. The CDR3 length is 19 residues. CDR3 protein: CASSLGPRGLAGGPGEQYF. Here the CDR3 DNA reads TGTGCCAGCAGCTTAGGGCCACGGGGACTAGCGGGAGGGCCGGGGGAGCAGTACTTC.

The chain carries TRBV27 and TRBJ2-5, with TRBD2 matching over 8 bases. Trimming took 3 bases from V and 4 from J; bases not matched to a gene: 10. The CDR3 covers 16 residues. Germline V CDR1 and CDR2: MNHEY, SMNVEV (reference sequence). The CDR3 DNA reads TGTGCCAGCAGTTTGATTCGAGCGGGAGTTAGAGAGACCCAGTACTTC. The encoded protein is CASSLIRAGVRETQYF.

The chain uses TRBV7-8 and TRBJ1-3; D not certain. The CDR3 loop spans 17 amino acids. Germline CDR1 and CDR2: SGHVS and FQNEAQ. V was shortened by 1 base and J by 0 bases, with 13 bases between the two germline ends. The CDR3 nucleotides read TGTGCCAGCAGCTTAGTCTTTGGCACCCACTCTGGAAACACCATATATTTT. It translates to CASSLVFGTHSGNTIYF.

The V call is TRBV9, the J call TRBJ2-5; D may be TRBD1 (6 bases). V was cut by 0 bases and J by 5 bases, with 11 bases left in between. The CDR3 totals 14 residues. In germline, CDR1 is SGDLS, CDR2 YYNGEE. The CDR3: CASSVGGGVETQYF. For the CDR3, the DNA is TGTGCCAGCAGCGTAGGAGGGGGTGTGGAGACCCAGTACTTC.